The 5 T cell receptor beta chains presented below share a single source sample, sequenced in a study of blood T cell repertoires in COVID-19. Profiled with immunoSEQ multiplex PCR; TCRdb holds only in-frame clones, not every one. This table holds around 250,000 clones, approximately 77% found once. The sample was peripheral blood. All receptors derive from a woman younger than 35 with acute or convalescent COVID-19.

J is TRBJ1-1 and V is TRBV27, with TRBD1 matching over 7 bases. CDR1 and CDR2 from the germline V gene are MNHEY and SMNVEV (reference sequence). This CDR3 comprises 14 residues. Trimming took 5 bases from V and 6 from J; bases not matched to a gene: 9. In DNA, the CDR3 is TGTGCCAGCAGTGCGGTGACAGGGTTTGCTGAAGCTTTCTTT. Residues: CASSAVTGFAEAFF.

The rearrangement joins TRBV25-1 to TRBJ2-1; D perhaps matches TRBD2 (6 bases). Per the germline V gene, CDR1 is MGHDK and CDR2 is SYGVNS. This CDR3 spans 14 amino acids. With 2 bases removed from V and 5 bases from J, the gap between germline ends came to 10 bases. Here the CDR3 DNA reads TGTGCCAGCAGTGAAGGGACTGGAGACAATGAGCAGTTCTTC. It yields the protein CASSEGTGDNEQFF.

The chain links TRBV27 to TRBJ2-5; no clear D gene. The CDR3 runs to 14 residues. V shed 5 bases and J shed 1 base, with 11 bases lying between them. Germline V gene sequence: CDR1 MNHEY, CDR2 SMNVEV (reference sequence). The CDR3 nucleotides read TGTGCCAGCAGTCCCGACTTGATCCAAGAGACCCAGTACTTC. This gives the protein CASSPDLIQETQYF.

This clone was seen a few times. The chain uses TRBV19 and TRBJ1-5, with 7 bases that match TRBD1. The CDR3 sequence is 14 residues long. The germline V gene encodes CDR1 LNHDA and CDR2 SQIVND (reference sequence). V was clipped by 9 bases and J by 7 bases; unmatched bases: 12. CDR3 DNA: TGTGCCAGCCAGACAGGGAGGATAGGACAGCCCCAGCATTTT. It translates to CASQTGRIGQPQHF.

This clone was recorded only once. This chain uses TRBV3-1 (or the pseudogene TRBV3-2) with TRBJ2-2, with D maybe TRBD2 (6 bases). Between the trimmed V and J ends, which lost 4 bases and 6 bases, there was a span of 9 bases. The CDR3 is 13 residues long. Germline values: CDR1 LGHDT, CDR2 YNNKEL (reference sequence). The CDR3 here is CASSPPGAGELFF. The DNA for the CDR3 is TGTGCCAGCAGCCCCCCGGGGGCCGGGGAGCTGTTTTTT.